The next 8 T cell receptor beta chains were all read from a single sample in a study of blood T cell repertoires in COVID-19 (dated by TCRdb to 2018 to 2020). Library preparation used the immunoSEQ multiplex PCR assay. TCRdb stores this immuneACCESS table with in-frame sequences only. Part of the clones is absent; in the studies checked, under half of the shortfall reflects unresolved V genes, and no reason is known for the rest. The sample data list hundreds of thousands of clones, and around 84% of these were observed just once. The ten biggest clones cover roughly 3% of the sample. Sample: peripheral blood. All receptors come from a man in his 60s with acute or convalescent COVID-19.

This clone was counted many times. The chain carries TRBV7-8 and TRBJ1-4; TRBD1 matches 9 bases. CDR1 is SGHVS and CDR2 is FQNEAQ in the germline V gene. J was trimmed by 6 bases and V by 5 bases; bases with no gene match: 10. There are 16 residues in the CDR3. CDR3 amino acids: CASSPRGRQGDEKLFF. As DNA, the CDR3 is TGTGCCAGCAGCCCAAGGGGCCGACAGGGGGATGAAAAACTGTTTTTT.

The J gene is TRBJ2-2, the V gene TRBV5-4; 7 bases align to TRBD2. Germline CDR1 reads SGHNT; CDR2 reads YYREEE (reference sequence). The CDR3 runs 17 residues. The V gene end was trimmed by 5 bases and the J gene end by 0 bases; junction bases not matched to a gene: 10. The CDR3 region has the DNA TGTGCCAGCAGTCCACACCGAGCGGGGACGAACACCGGGGAGCTGTTTTTT. The encoded protein is CASSPHRAGTNTGELFF. The entire variable domain, with the rest obtained from reference TRBV5-4 and TRBJ2-2, is as follows: ETGVTQSPTHLIKTRGQQVTLRCSSQSGHNTVSWYQQALGQGPQFIFQYYREEENGRGNFPPRFSGLQFPNYSSELNVNALELDDSALYLCASSPHRAGTNTGELFFGEGSRLTVL.

The chain combines TRBV18 with TRBJ1-1, with TRBD1 matching over 9 bases. Germline loops: CDR1 KGHSH, CDR2 LQKENI. CDR3 size: 17 residues. With 1 base clipped from V and 1 base from J, the junction kept 7 bases outside the gene matches. In nucleotides, the CDR3 is TGTGCCAGCTCACCACGTGCGACAGGGGGGGAGAACACTGAAGCTTTCTTT. This gives the protein CASSPRATGGENTEAFF.

The V call is TRBV29-1, the J call TRBJ1-1; 8 positions match TRBD1. CDR3 length: 14 residues. V shed 4 bases, J shed 2 bases, and the junction held 6 bases outside the gene matches. Germline V CDR1 and CDR2: SQVTM, ANQGSEA. The CDR3 coding sequence is TGCAGCGTTGTCGATGGACAGGGAAACACTGAAGCTTTCTTT. It codes for CSVVDGQGNTEAFF.

The rearrangement uses TRBV3-1 (or the pseudogene TRBV3-2) and TRBJ1-1; TRBD1 matches 10 bases. Germline-derived CDR1 and CDR2 are LGHDT and YNNKEL (reference sequence). There are 16 residues in the CDR3. V gave up 4 bases and J gave up 4 bases; unmatched junction bases: 9. This chain's CDR3 is CASSPGQGIASTEAFF. The CDR3 DNA sequence: TGTGCCAGCAGCCCGGGACAGGGGATAGCGAGCACTGAAGCTTTCTTT.

J is TRBJ2-1 and V is TRBV12-5; the match to TRBD2 covers 13 bases. Germline V gene lookup returns CDR1 LGHNT and CDR2 FRNRAP. V shed 6 bases and J 3 bases; nucleotides not matched to a gene: 8. The CDR3 spans 17 residues. CDR3 sequence: CASGHTGTSGVYNEQFF. The CDR3 DNA sequence: TGTGCTAGTGGGCATACCGGGACTAGCGGGGTCTACAATGAGCAGTTCTTC. The full variable domain, with the rest looked up from reference TRBV12-5 and TRBJ2-1, is DARVTQTPRHKVTEMGQEVTMRCQPILGHNTVFWYRQTMMQGLELLAYFRNRAPLDDSGMPKDRFSAEMPDATLATLKIQPSEPRDSAVYFCASGHTGTSGVYNEQFFGPGTRLTVL.

This chain connects TRBV5-1 to TRBJ2-6; 7 bases agree with TRBD2. The ends lost 0 bases at V and 2 bases at J; junction bases unmatched: 2. The CDR3 sequence is 16 residues long. Germline V gene data show CDR1 as SGHRS and CDR2 as YFSETQ. CDR3 DNA sequence: TGCGCCAGCAGCTTGGCGGGGGGACCTGGGGCCAACGTCCTGACTTTC. It yields the protein CASSLAGGPGANVLTF.

The chain joins TRBV6-5 to TRBJ1-1; no clear D. The CDR3 has 13 residues. Germline CDR1 MNHEY, CDR2 SVGAGI. Trimming took 6 bases from V and 2 from J, leaving 10 bases between them. CDR3 sequence reads: CASSSTRNTEAFF. The CDR3, as DNA: TGTGCCAGCAGCTCTACCCGAAACACTGAAGCTTTCTTT.